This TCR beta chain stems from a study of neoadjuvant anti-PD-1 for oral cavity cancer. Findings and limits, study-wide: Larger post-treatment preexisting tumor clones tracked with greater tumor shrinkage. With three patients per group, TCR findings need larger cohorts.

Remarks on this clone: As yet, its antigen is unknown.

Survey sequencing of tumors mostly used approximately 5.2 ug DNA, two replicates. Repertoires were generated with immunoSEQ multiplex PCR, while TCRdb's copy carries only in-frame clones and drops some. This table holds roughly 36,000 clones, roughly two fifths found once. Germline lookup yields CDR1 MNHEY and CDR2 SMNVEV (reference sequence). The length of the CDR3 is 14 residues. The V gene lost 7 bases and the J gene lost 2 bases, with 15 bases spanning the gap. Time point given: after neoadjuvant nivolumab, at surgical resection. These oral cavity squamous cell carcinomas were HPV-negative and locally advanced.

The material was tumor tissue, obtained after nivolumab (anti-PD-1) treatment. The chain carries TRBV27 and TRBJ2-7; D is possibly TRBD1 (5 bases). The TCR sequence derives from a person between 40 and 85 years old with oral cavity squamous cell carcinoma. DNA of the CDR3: TGTGCCAGCACCCCGCCAGGGCGGACCTACGAGCAGTACTTC. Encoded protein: CASTPPGRTYEQYF.